This T cell receptor (beta chain) was documented in a study of cytomegalovirus exposure and HLA in healthy donors. Study in general: Genotyping showed roughly 83% of over 350 donors falling in the Caucasian-associated ancestry cluster.

On this clone: As yet, its antigen is unknown.

Points from the study as a whole: What a later analysis showed was that several of the most significant clusters appeared linked to common viral pathogens.

The CDR3 runs 15 residues. Germline loops: CDR1 SGHNT, CDR2 YYREEE (reference sequence). V lost 1 base, J lost 0 bases, and 11 bases lay in between. Use of 60 Vbeta and 13 Jbeta primers characterized the PCR. The table came from immunoSEQ multiplex PCR; TCRdb's copy has only in-frame clones and leaves some out. The table gives under 130,000 clones; the top ten clones make up 0.59% of it. This receptor was identified in a man aged 45-60 years in good health and CMV-seronegative. The chain uses TRBV5-4 and TRBJ2-7; D might be TRBD1 (5 bases). The sample comprised PBMCs. The CDR3 bases are TGTGCCAGCAGCTTGAAGACAGTATACTCCTACGAGCAGTACTTC. Residues: CASSLKTVYSYEQYF.